A selection of T cell receptor beta chains follows, all from one sample in a study of tumor and adjacent non-tumor tissue in lung cancer. Using its own MiXCR run on the multiplex PCR reads, TCRdb lists one record per CDR3 protein. The table has approximately 90,000 distinct CDR3 sequences, about 66% seen once. Sequenced material: lung tumor tissue. Receptor source: a man in his fifties or sixties with non-small cell lung cancer. Each CDR3 is given with its conserved first and last residue. The order of the fields is J gene, V gene, D gene, clone size, CDR3 DNA, CDR3 protein. A D gene is named only where the DNA matches it firmly. Clone size is given for some rows only: seen once, a few or many times, or a class if the clone is expanded.

J: TRBJ2-2; V: TRBV10-3; D: -; size: -; DNA: TGTGACATCAGTGCCGGGACTGGGAGTAACACCGGGGAGCTGTTTTTT; CDR3: CDISAGTGSNTGELFF
J: TRBJ2-6; V: TRBV4-2; D: TRBD1; size: -; DNA: TGTGCCAGCAGTCGAGAAGGGACAGTGAGCTCTGGGGCCAATGTCCTGACTTTC; CDR3: CASSREGTVSSGANVLTF
J: TRBJ2-7; V: TRBV6-1; D: -; size: -; DNA: TGTGCCGGCAGTCAAGAGGACTACGAGCAGTACTTC; CDR3: CAGSQEDYEQYF
J: TRBJ2-3; V: TRBV11-2; D: -; size: -; DNA: TGTGCCTGCAGCCCCACAGATACGCAGTATTTT; CDR3: CACSPTDTQYF
J: TRBJ2-1; V: TRBV11-3; D: -; size: -; DNA: TGTGCCAGTAACTTAGATTTTGGGGACCGTGAGCAGTTCTTC; CDR3: CASNLDFGDREQFF
J: TRBJ1-4; V: TRBV5-4; D: -; size: many; DNA: TGTGCCAGCAGCTTGACGTCAGGGCGAAATGAAAAACTGTTTTTT; CDR3: CASSLTSGRNEKLFF
J: TRBJ1-1; V: TRBV13; D: -; size: -; DNA: TGTGCCAGCAGTCAGGGGCTTCGTACTGAAGCTTTCTTT; CDR3: CASSQGLRTEAFF
J: TRBJ2-5; V: TRBV5-5; D: -; size: -; DNA: TGTGCCAGCAGCTTGCCGTTCCAAGAGACCCAGTACTTC; CDR3: CASSLPFQETQYF
J: TRBJ2-5; V: TRBV29-1; D: -; size: -; DNA: TGCAGAGTTGAAGGGCCGGCGGGAAACCGAGACCAATACTTC; CDR3: CRVEGPAGNRDQYF
J: TRBJ1-3; V: TRBV29-1; D: -; size: many; DNA: TGCAGCGTTGAAGATCCGATAACTCGGGGTGGAAACACCATATATTTT; CDR3: CSVEDPITRGGNTIYF
J: TRBJ2-7; V: TRBV12-3/TRBV12-4; D: -; size: -; DNA: TGTACCAGCAGTTTGGACGTCGACCCACCCTACGAGCAGTACTTC; CDR3: CTSSLDVDPPYEQYF
J: TRBJ2-1; V: TRBV4-3; D: TRBD2; size: -; DNA: TGCGCCAGCAGCCAACGTACTAGCGGGACATACAATGAGCAGTTCTTC; CDR3: CASSQRTSGTYNEQFF
J: TRBJ2-1; V: TRBV12-3/TRBV12-4; D: TRBD1; size: -; DNA: TGTGCCAGCAGTTTCAGGACAGGGGGCAATGAGCAGTTCTTC; CDR3: CASSFRTGGNEQFF
J: TRBJ2-3; V: TRBV20-1; D: -; size: many; DNA: TGCAGTGCTAGGACAGGGACTTTCGTGACAGATACGCAGTATTTT; CDR3: CSARTGTFVTDTQYF
J: TRBJ1-2; V: TRBV6-1; D: TRBD1; size: -; DNA: TGTGCCAGCAGTGAAGCGGGACAGTGGTTTGGCTACACCTTC; CDR3: CASSEAGQWFGYTF
J: TRBJ2-7; V: TRBV7-3; D: TRBD2; size: -; DNA: TGTGCCAGCAGCTTCGCTAGCGGCTACGAGCAGTACTTC; CDR3: CASSFASGYEQYF
J: TRBJ2-3; V: TRBV7-8; D: TRBD2; size: -; DNA: TGTGCCAGCAGCTTACGTGCATTAGCGGGGATATGGTATTTT; CDR3: CASSLRALAGIWYF